The 9 T cell receptor beta chains in this list originate from one sample, sequenced in a study of blood T cell repertoires in COVID-19. Measured with immunoSEQ multiplex PCR; TCRdb has only the in-frame clones, and not every one. In the table there are approximately 160,000 clones, around 90% of which are singletons. Sequenced input: peripheral blood. These receptor sequences come from a man in his 60s with active or convalescent COVID-19.

The V and J genes are TRBV6-5 and TRBJ2-7; TRBD2 matches 7 bases. Germline assignment: CDR1 MNHEY and CDR2 SVGAGI. The CDR3 runs to 15 residues. The ends lost 4 bases at V and 3 bases at J; junction bases unmatched: 9. The CDR3 here is CASSFAGVGSYEQYF. Written as DNA, the CDR3 is TGTGCCAGCAGTTTCGCGGGAGTTGGGAGCTACGAGCAGTACTTC.

The chain uses TRBV19 and TRBJ2-2; the D is unclear. Germline CDR1 LNHDA, CDR2 SQIVND (reference sequence). Trimming took off 5 bases at V and 1 base at J, with 5 bases between the two ends. The CDR3 loop spans 13 amino acids. The CDR3 protein is CASSAKNTGELFF. DNA for the CDR3: TGTGCCAGTAGTGCGAAGAACACCGGGGAGCTGTTTTTT.

This sequence joins TRBV29-1 and TRBJ2-5, with 10 bases identical to TRBD1. This CDR3 region has 14 residues. Trimming cost V 8 bases and J 1 base; bases outside gene matches: 7. Germline V lookup: CDR1 SQVTM, CDR2 ANQGSEA. CDR3 sequence reads: CSLSGTGAQETQYF. CDR3 sequence (DNA): TGCAGCTTGTCCGGGACAGGGGCCCAAGAGACCCAGTACTTC.

The J gene is TRBJ1-1, the V gene TRBV6-1; D perhaps matches TRBD1 (5 bases). Germline CDR1 reads MNHNS; CDR2 reads SASEGT. The CDR3 runs 13 residues. The V and J ends lost 1 base and 11 bases respectively, with 14 bases between them. The CDR3 DNA sequence: TGTGCCAGCAGTGAAGTGGTGGGGCGGGGGGCTTTCTTT. Encoded protein: CASSEVVGRGAFF.

The J gene is TRBJ1-2, the V gene TRBV7-6; 9 bases line up with TRBD1. Germline CDR1 SGHVS, CDR2 FNYEAQ. J was trimmed by 7 bases and V by 6 bases; bases with no gene match: 6. The length of the CDR3 is 13 residues. The CDR3: CASRPTGGFGYTF. DNA of the CDR3: TGTGCCAGCAGACCTACAGGGGGCTTTGGCTACACCTTC.

The CDR3 nucleotides read TGTGCCAGCAGCTCTAGACTAGCGGAATACACAGATACGCAGTATTTT. As protein: CASSSRLAEYTDTQYF. The chain has TRBV7-8 and TRBJ2-3; 9 bases fit TRBD2. Germline values: CDR1 SGHVS, CDR2 FQNEAQ. This CDR3 is built from 16 residues. Trimming removed 4 bases from V and 2 bases from J; junction bases left unmatched: 7.

This clone turned up a few times. The rearrangement links TRBV4-1 to TRBJ1-6, with 10 bases fitting TRBD1. Germline-derived CDR1 and CDR2 are MGHRA and YSYEKL. The ends lost 1 base at V and 9 bases at J; junction bases unmatched: 9. This CDR3 spans 17 amino acids. CDR3 DNA sequence: TGCGCCAGCAGCCAAGGCTACCTCGGGACAGGGGTTTCACCCCTCCACTTT. It specifies CASSQGYLGTGVSPLHF.

This clone was observed once. The V gene is TRBV28, the J gene TRBJ2-5; 8 bases match TRBD2. With 6 bases clipped from V and 4 bases from J, the junction kept 10 bases outside the gene matches. There are 15 residues in the CDR3. CDR1 MDHEN and CDR2 SYDVKM come from the germline V gene. The CDR3 loop reads CASSRTTSGRETQYF. The DNA of the CDR3 is TGTGCCAGCAGCAGAACGACCAGCGGGAGAGAGACCCAGTACTTC.

The chain employs TRBV10-1 and TRBJ2-2; a possible D gene is TRBD2 (6 bases). V was cut by 1 base and J by 0 bases, with 9 bases left in between. There are 16 residues in the CDR3. Germline loops: CDR1 WNHNN, CDR2 SYGVQD (reference sequence). The CDR3, as DNA: TGCGCCAGCAGTGAGTGGGGCGGGACGAACACCGGGGAGCTGTTTTTT. It is translated as CASSEWGGTNTGELFF.